This entry features one T cell receptor beta chain sequence. Its antigen is not identified. The PCR had 60 Vbeta and 13 Jbeta primers. TCRdb keeps only in-frame clones here, not all; method: immunoSEQ multiplex PCR. The table lists about 150,000 clones, 82% of them singletons. This record comes from a study of cytomegalovirus exposure and HLA in healthy donors. Study-level results: Researchers reported in a later analysis that a missense DCLRE1C variant was tied to TCR beta V- and J-gene trimming.

The origin of this receptor is a woman in her fifties or sixties in good health and CMV-seropositive. Sequenced sample: PBMCs.

CDR3 protein: CASSLGGVYGYTF. The CDR3 region has the DNA TGTGCCAGCAGCTTGGGGGGCGTATATGGCTACACCTTC. The V gene is TRBV5-5, the J gene TRBJ1-2; a possible D gene is TRBD1 (5 bases). The CDR3 consists of 13 residues. Germline assignment: CDR1 SGHKS and CDR2 YYEKEE (reference sequence). The V gene lost 0 bases and the J gene lost 5 bases, with 8 bases spanning the gap. The variable domain in full, with the rest retrieved from reference TRBV5-5 and TRBJ1-2, is DAGVTQSPTHLIKTRGQQVTLRCSPISGHKSVSWYQQVLGQGPQFIFQYYEKEERGRGNFPDRFSARQFPNYSSELNVNALLLGDSALYLCASSLGGVYGYTFGSGTRLTVV.